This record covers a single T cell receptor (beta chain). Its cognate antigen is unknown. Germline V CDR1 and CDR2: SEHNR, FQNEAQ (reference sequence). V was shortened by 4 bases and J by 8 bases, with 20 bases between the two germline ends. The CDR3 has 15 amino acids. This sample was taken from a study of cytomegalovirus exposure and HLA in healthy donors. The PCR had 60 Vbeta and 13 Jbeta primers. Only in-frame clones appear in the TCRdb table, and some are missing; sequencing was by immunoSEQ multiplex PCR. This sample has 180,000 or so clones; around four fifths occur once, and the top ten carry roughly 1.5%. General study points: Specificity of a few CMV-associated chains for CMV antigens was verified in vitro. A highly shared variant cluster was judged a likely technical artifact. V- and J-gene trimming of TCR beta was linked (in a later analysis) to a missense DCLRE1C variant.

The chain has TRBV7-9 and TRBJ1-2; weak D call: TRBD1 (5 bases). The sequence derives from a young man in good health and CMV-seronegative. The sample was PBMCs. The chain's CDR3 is CASSYKQGGKGGYTF. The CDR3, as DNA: TGTGCCAGCAGCTACAAGCAGGGCGGAAAGGGAGGCTACACCTTC. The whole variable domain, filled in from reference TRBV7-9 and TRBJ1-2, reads DTGVSQNPRHKITKRGQNVTFRCDPISEHNRLYWYRQTLGQGPEFLTYFQNEAQLEKSRLLSDRFSAERPKGSFSTLEIQRTEQGDSAMYLCASSYKQGGKGGYTFGSGTRLTVV.